Following are 22 T cell receptor beta chains from one sample sequenced in a study of shared clonotypes between healthy human individuals. Clones were read by immunoSEQ multiplex PCR, and TCRdb kept only the in-frame ones, dropping some. The table records roughly 1 million clones, around 78% of them present only once. Specimen: memory CD4+ T cells from PBMCs. Subset specified: CD45RA-negative fraction. These receptors originate from a man younger than 30 in good health. Some clones in this sample may be carry-over from other donors' samples.

The chain joins TRBV9 to TRBJ2-5; 9 positions agree with TRBD1. Germline lookup yields CDR1 SGDLS and CDR2 YYNGEE. The CDR3 is 14 residues long. V was clipped by 0 bases and J by 4 bases; unmatched bases: 1. CDR3 sequence reads: CASSVDRGLETQYF. The CDR3, as DNA: TGTGCCAGCAGCGTAGACAGGGGGCTAGAGACCCAGTACTTC. Together with reference TRBV9 and TRBJ2-5, the CDR3 gives the full variable domain: DSGVTQTPKHLITATGQRVTLRCSPRSGDLSVYWYQQSLDQGLQFLIQYYNGEERAKGNILERFSAQQFPDLHSELNLSSLELGDSALYFCASSVDRGLETQYFGPGTRLLVL.

CDR3 nucleotides: TGTGCCAGCAGCATCCAGAGGAATGAGCAGTTCTTC. It yields the protein CASSIQRNEQFF. The chain recombines TRBV7-3 with TRBJ2-1, with D unresolved. V shed 5 bases and J shed 7 bases, with 9 bases lying between them. The CDR3 runs 12 residues. Germline V gives CDR1 SGHTA, CDR2 FQGTGA.

The chain joins TRBV4-1 to TRBJ2-7; 7 bases are a match to TRBD2. Per germline, CDR1 MGHRA and CDR2 YSYEKL. Trimming removed 2 bases from V and 2 bases from J; junction bases left unmatched: 9. CDR3 length: 16 residues. CDR3 protein: CASSQFPGLSAYEQYF. In DNA, the CDR3 is TGCGCCAGCAGCCAATTTCCGGGACTATCCGCCTACGAGCAGTACTTC.

Comments on this clone: Other DNA sequences of this sample code for an identical CDR3. The chain recombines TRBV4-1 with TRBJ2-2; no reliable D call. Germline CDR1 reads MGHRA; CDR2 reads YSYEKL. This CDR3 region has 12 residues. Trimming removed 1 base at V and 5 bases at J, with 2 bases between. The CDR3 loop is CASSQGTGELFF. The CDR3 coding sequence is TGCGCCAGCAGCCAAGGGACCGGGGAGCTGTTTTTT.

In the case of this clone: This may come from a read error, since a much larger clone is one base off. The chain has TRBV7-2 and TRBJ1-2, with TRBD1 identical over 8 bases. V was clipped by 5 bases and J by 4 bases; unmatched bases: 3. Germline-derived CDR1 and CDR2 are SGHTA and FQGNSA. There are 13 residues in the CDR3. CDR3 amino acids: CASSPQGGYGYTF. In DNA, the CDR3 is TGTGCCAGCAGCCCACAGGGGGGCTATGGCTACACCTTC.

This clone has more than one count but fewer than ten. This specimen includes other DNA sequences encoding the same CDR3. V gene TRBV7-2 combines with J gene TRBJ2-7, with D tentatively TRBD2 (6 bases). The CDR3 is 14 residues long. V lost 0 bases to trimming and J lost 2 bases, with 8 bases between them. The V gene's germline CDR1 is SGHTA and CDR2 FQGNSA. CDR3 coding DNA: TGTGCCAGCAGCTTAGCGGGGGGTACCTACGAGCAGTACTTC. Translated, it gives CASSLAGGTYEQYF.

The V gene is TRBV29-1, the J gene TRBJ2-1; TRBD1 matches at 10 bases. The germline V gene encodes CDR1 SQVTM and CDR2 ANQGSEA. This CDR3 is built from 14 residues. Trimming took 4 bases from V and 3 from J; bases not matched to a gene: 3. This CDR3 reads CSVAGQGVYNEQFF. In DNA, the CDR3 is TGCAGCGTTGCTGGACAGGGGGTCTACAATGAGCAGTTCTTC.

The genes are TRBV4-1 and TRBJ2-5; D gene uncertain. V was cut by 0 bases and J by 5 bases, with 10 bases left in between. The germline V gene has CDR1 MGHRA and CDR2 YSYEKL. The CDR3 runs to 14 residues. The CDR3 protein is CASSQDPQVETQYF. In DNA, the CDR3 is TGCGCCAGCAGCCAAGACCCCCAGGTGGAGACCCAGTACTTC.

The rearrangement uses TRBV4-1 and TRBJ2-5; TRBD1 aligns across 8 bases. V shed 2 bases and J 1 base; nucleotides not matched to a gene: 3. This CDR3 has 15 residues. Germline lookup yields CDR1 MGHRA and CDR2 YSYEKL. CDR3 DNA: TGCGCCAGCAGCCAATACGGACAGGGCCAAGAGACCCAGTACTTC. Translated, it gives CASSQYGQGQETQYF.

This chain uses TRBV5-5 with TRBJ2-7; D is unclear. V was shortened by 1 base and J by 1 base, with 9 bases between the two germline ends. Germline loops: CDR1 SGHKS, CDR2 YYEKEE (reference sequence). CDR3 length: 14 amino acids. The CDR3, as DNA: TGTGCCAGCAGCTTGCAAAGCGAGTCCTACGAGCAGTACTTC. It yields the protein CASSLQSESYEQYF.

About this clone: Other nucleotide sequences in the sample specify the same CDR3. The J gene is TRBJ2-1, the V gene TRBV20-1, with TRBD2 as a possible D gene (6 bases). Germline CDR1 and CDR2: DFQATT and SNEGSKA (reference sequence). Trimming shortened V by 3 bases and J by 7 bases, and 7 bases separated the two germline ends. This CDR3 contains 11 residues. This chain's CDR3 is CSASRGNEQFF. DNA of the CDR3: TGCAGTGCTAGTCGGGGGAATGAGCAGTTCTTC.

The chain has TRBV11-2 and TRBJ2-5, with D perhaps matching TRBD2 (5 bases). Germline CDR1 is SGHAT and CDR2 is FQNNGV. Trimming removed 7 bases at V and 3 bases at J, with 18 bases between. There are 15 residues in the CDR3. The CDR3 sequence: CASTHPGAVKETQYF. CDR3 DNA sequence: TGTGCCAGCACCCACCCTGGAGCGGTCAAAGAGACCCAGTACTTC.

The chain joins TRBV29-1 to TRBJ2-3; D not certain. Trimming shortened V by 4 bases and J by 2 bases, and 10 bases separated the two germline ends. Germline CDR1 SQVTM, CDR2 ANQGSEA. The CDR3 is made up of 13 amino acids. CDR3 amino acids: CSVARTDTDTQYF. The CDR3 nucleotides are TGCAGCGTTGCAAGGACCGACACAGATACGCAGTATTTT.

This clone has a count of ten or more. The chain links TRBV7-2 to TRBJ1-5; D call uncertain. With 10 bases removed from V and 3 bases from J, the gap between germline ends came to 13 bases. CDR1 is SGHTA and CDR2 is FQGNSA in the germline V gene. The CDR3 length is 13 residues. CDR3: CATAPEPNQPQHF. DNA for the CDR3: TGTGCCACAGCCCCTGAGCCCAATCAGCCCCAGCATTTT.

The chain links TRBV9 to TRBJ2-1; 9 bases match TRBD2. This CDR3 contains 16 residues. J lost 1 base, V lost 3 bases, and 5 bases had no gene match. Germline CDR1 reads SGDLS; CDR2 reads YYNGEE. The CDR3: CASSARGRASYNEQFF. The CDR3 coding sequence is TGTGCCAGCAGCGCCCGCGGGAGGGCTTCCTACAATGAGCAGTTCTTC.

Regarding this clone: At the DNA level, this CDR3 is encoded by other sequences in the same sample as well. The genes are TRBV21-1 and TRBJ2-7; TRBD1 is the table's D call, not checked against the DNA. TRBV21-1 is an annotated pseudogene. The length of the CDR3 is 14 residues. The chain's CDR3 is CASSKGQGAYEQYF. In nucleotides, the CDR3 is TGTGCCAGCAGCAAAGGACAGGGGGCGTACGAGCAGTACTTC.

The chain uses TRBV11-2 and TRBJ1-2; D uncertain. Germline-derived CDR1 and CDR2 are SGHAT and FQNNGV. The CDR3 covers 13 residues. V was shortened by 1 base and J by 4 bases, with 7 bases between the two germline ends. The CDR3 bases are TGTGCCAGCAGCTTAGTTGACGGCTATGGCTACACCTTC. Amino acid sequence: CASSLVDGYGYTF.

This chain connects TRBV5-4 to TRBJ2-3, with TRBD2 matching 14 bases. CDR1 SGHNT and CDR2 YYREEE come from the germline V gene (reference sequence). The V and J ends lost 4 bases and 0 bases, in that order; junction bases with no gene match: 13. The CDR3 has 20 amino acids. This chain's CDR3 is CASSTSRGTSGRPSTDTQYF. In DNA, the CDR3 is TGTGCCAGCAGCACGTCCCGGGGGACTAGCGGGAGACCTAGCACAGATACGCAGTATTTT.

With regard to this clone: Other DNA sequences in the same sample also yield this CDR3. J is TRBJ1-5 and V is TRBV6-5; D is unclear. The V end was cut by 4 bases, the J end by 1 base, with 11 bases between. This CDR3 region has 15 residues. Germline CDR1 reads MNHEY; CDR2 reads SVGAGI. The CDR3: CASSSSFLSNQPQHF. The CDR3 nucleotides are TGTGCCAGCAGTTCCTCGTTTCTGAGCAATCAGCCCCAGCATTTT.

This clone showed up many times. CDR3 protein: CASSLARRGTEAFF. The DNA for the CDR3 is TGTGCCAGCAGCTTAGCAAGAAGGGGCACTGAAGCTTTCTTT. This rearrangement joins TRBV11-1 to TRBJ1-1, with D possibly TRBD1 on 5 matching bases. V shed 0 bases and J shed 4 bases, with 9 bases lying between them. Germline CDR1 reads SGHAT; CDR2 reads FQDESV (reference sequence). The CDR3 has 14 residues.

This chain joins TRBV7-8 and TRBJ2-3, with D possibly matching TRBD2 (6 bases). The V gene's germline CDR1 is SGHVS and CDR2 FQNEAQ. The CDR3 consists of 15 residues. V was shortened by 1 base and J by 1 base, with 9 bases between the two germline ends. CDR3 region: CASSLVWGGTDTQYF. In nucleotides, the CDR3 is TGTGCCAGCAGCTTAGTTTGGGGGGGCACAGATACGCAGTATTTT.

J is TRBJ2-7 and V is TRBV5-4; perhaps TRBD2 as D (6 bases). There are 14 residues in the CDR3. Trimming removed 4 bases from V and 0 bases from J, with 11 bases in between. The germline gives CDR1 SGHNT, CDR2 YYREEE (reference sequence). In DNA form, the CDR3 reads TGTGCCAGCAGCCCCGCGGGATTCTCCTACGAGCAGTACTTC. Translation: CASSPAGFSYEQYF.